The T cell receptor (beta chain) described here comes from a study of T cells in Graves' hyperthyroidism and ophthalmopathy (dated by TCRdb to the late 2010s). Regarding the complete study: Peripheral blood samples were taken at initial diagnosis, before any treatment was given. To identify distinguishing TCR V-J signatures, a discovery cohort of roughly 100 patients was used, comprising approximately 40 with Graves' ophthalmopathy and around 57 with stable Graves' hyperthyroidism. An independent validation cohort of under 20 hyperthyroidism patients and 15 or so patients who later progressed to ophthalmopathy tested prospective prediction of ophthalmopathy. The roughly 100 discovery patients were randomly split 7:3 into training and test sets. In addition, the study compared T-cell repertoires in thyroid tissue and in blood from five or six Graves' hyperthyroidism patients. Once sampling was done, hyperthyroidism patients were given methimazole at a starting dose of 30 mg daily, whereas ophthalmopathy patients were given high-dose intravenous methylprednisolone. The paper reports TCR Vbeta CDR3 sequencing of roughly 140 peripheral blood samples: approximately 41 ophthalmopathy, 75 to 80 hyperthyroidism and approximately 17 progressor patients.

Amplification of TCR beta CDR3 regions was carried out from RNA transcripts. The TCR CDR3 was subjected to a first round of RT-PCR using the HTBI primer set and the Qiagen OneStep RT-PCR kit. Libraries were constructed in a second round of multiplex PCR, after which size selection and purification were carried out. Paired-end sequencing of the libraries was performed with 100 bp reads on an Illumina HiSeq2000. In the original analysis: SOAPnuke was used to process the raw data, with reads discarded if the reads contained adapters or uncalled bases, had a mean Phred below 15, or lacked an exact constant-primer or identifier match. COPE v1.2.5 was used to merge high-quality paired reads, and clonotypes were defined as unique nucleotide sequences. MiTCR v1.1 was used to align clonotypes to the IMGT TRBV, TRBD and TRBJ reference segments. The analysis was restricted to V-J combinations with a frequency above 0.0001, which together covered just over 98% of the repertoires. The TCS score was defined as F50 (clonal expansion) divided by E x V (chaos), with BLOSUM62-based TCRdist calculated between CDR3 peptides within each V-J. Welch's t-statistics and random forest reduced 450 to 600 V-J features to roughly 13, which were used in a naive Bayes classifier (R e1071). The public reads were reprocessed in TCRdb via fastp at Q25 and MiXCR, keeping in-frame beta chains. Each CDR3 protein appears once, grouped with its most common genes and DNA. These V and J calls are TCRdb output, not the study's own analysis. This sample is represented by about 350,000 distinct CDR3 sequences; 11% to 15% of them were singletons. The ten largest clones capture around 23% of the sample.

As regards this clonotype: This receptor's antigen is unknown. The record has no base qualities; no much larger clone is one base away.

Stable Graves' hyperthyroidism was defined as the absence of progression to ophthalmopathy over 18 months of follow-up. Hyperthyroidism patients were newly diagnosed, with disease duration under 2 months, and aged 18 to 65 years. Any patient with an uncontrolled infection, another autoimmune disease, pregnancy or lactation was excluded. Diagnoses relied on clinical symptoms, serum thyroxine and TRAb, thyroid ultrasound and orbital computed tomography. PBMCs were isolated from 10 ml of fresh peripheral blood by Ficoll-Paque density gradient centrifugation. Trizol reagent was used to extract total RNA, and RNA quality was then checked on an Agilent 2100 Bioanalyzer. The investigation overall reported the following: Most expanded thyroid clonotypes (frequency above 0.001) were also detected in blood, suggesting blood repertoires may reflect thyroid immune responses. Sample size was not statistically predetermined, and blinding of investigators to group allocation was not performed. Ophthalmopathy was separated from stable hyperthyroidism by a 13 V-J signature model, with over 85% sensitivity and about 81% specificity obtained in cross-validation and 80%/75% obtained in testing. In validation, the model predicted progression to ophthalmopathy a median of around six months before onset, with over 55% sensitivity and roughly 73% specificity.

V loses 4 bases of germline sequence and J loses 5 bases, and the interval between the two ends is 11 bases. From the germline V gene, CDR1 is SGHDN and CDR2 is FVKESK. CDR3 length: 13 amino acids, cysteine to phenylalanine. The read is trimmed to its CDR3 DNA, 39 bases read in frame from base 1. What was sequenced was blood. The receptor comes from a woman in her 30s with Graves' hyperthyroidism. The rearranged chain carries TRBV14 and TRBJ2-5, with a weak D call of TRBD2 (6 bases match). The CDR3 protein: CASSRLVGETQYF. The DNA sequence is TGTGCCAGCAGCCGACTAGTGGGCGAGACCCAGTACTTC.